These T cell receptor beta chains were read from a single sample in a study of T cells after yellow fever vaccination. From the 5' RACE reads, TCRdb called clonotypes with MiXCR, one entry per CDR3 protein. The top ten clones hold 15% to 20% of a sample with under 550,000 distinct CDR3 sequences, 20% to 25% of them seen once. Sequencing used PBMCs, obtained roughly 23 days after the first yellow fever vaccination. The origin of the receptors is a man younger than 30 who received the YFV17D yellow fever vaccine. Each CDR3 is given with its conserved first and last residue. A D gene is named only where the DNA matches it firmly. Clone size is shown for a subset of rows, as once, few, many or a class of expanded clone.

CASSQEPVGYGGESTQYF,TGCGCCAGCAGCCAAGAACCCGTTGGGTACGGGGGGGAAAGTACGCAGTATTTT,few,TRBV4-1,TRBD2,TRBJ2-3
CSASDLENFPDTQYF,TGCAGTGCTTCTGATCTAGAAAACTTCCCAGATACGCAGTATTTT,once,TRBV20-1,.,TRBJ2-3
CASSPPSGLYNEQFF,TGTGCCAGCAGTCCCCCTAGCGGGCTATACAATGAGCAGTTCTTC,few,TRBV12-3/TRBV12-4,TRBD2,TRBJ2-1
CASSLGSVSNQPQHF,TGTGCCAGCAGCTTAGGTTCAGTAAGCAATCAGCCCCAGCATTTT,.,TRBV7-2,.,TRBJ1-5
CASSSSVYEQYF,.,.,TRBV6-6,.,TRBJ2-7
CASYSRQGSTDTQYF,TGTGCCAGCTACTCACGACAGGGAAGCACAGATACGCAGTATTTT,few,TRBV27,TRBD1,TRBJ2-3
CASSPGTGRYSYEQYF,TGTGCCAGCAGCCCCGGGACAGGGCGCTACTCCTACGAGCAGTACTTC,few,TRBV12-3/TRBV12-4,TRBD1,TRBJ2-7
CASRRRGTLNTEAFF,TGTGCCAGCAGGCGACGTGGGACCTTGAACACTGAAGCTTTCTTT,many,TRBV28,.,TRBJ1-1
CASSQDRAVTGELFF,TGCGCCAGCAGCCAAGATCGGGCAGTCACCGGGGAGCTGTTTTTT,few,TRBV4-1,.,TRBJ2-2
CAISTLTEVDGYTF,TGTGCCATCAGCACCCTGACAGAAGTGGATGGCTACACCTTC,many,TRBV10-3,.,TRBJ1-2
CATSDSRRGGRQETQYF,TGTGCCACCAGTGATTCCAGGCGCGGGGGACGTCAAGAGACCCAGTACTTC,.,TRBV24-1,TRBD2,TRBJ2-5
CASSSRDLPGNQPQHF,TGTGCCAGCAGCTCCCGGGACCTACCTGGGAATCAGCCCCAGCATTTT,few,TRBV7-2,.,TRBJ1-5
CASSPTRGDYTF,TGTGCCAGCTCACCGACGAGGGGAGACTACACCTTC,few,TRBV18,.,TRBJ1-2
CASSEGTGGSGNTIYF,TGTGCCAGCAGTGAAGGGACAGGGGGCTCTGGAAACACCATATATTTT,.,TRBV2,TRBD1,TRBJ1-3
CASRRGQGTDTQYF,TGCGCCAGCAGACGAGGACAGGGAACGGATACGCAGTATTTT,.,TRBV5-1,TRBD1,TRBJ2-3
CASSPPQGGITYEQYF,TGTGCCAGCAGCCCTCCTCAGGGGGGAATAACCTACGAGCAGTACTTC,few,TRBV7-2,.,TRBJ2-7
CASSLIGTGDNEQFF,TGTGCCAGCAGCTTGATCGGGACAGGGGACAATGAGCAGTTCTTC,.,TRBV7-3,TRBD1,TRBJ2-1
CASSPGGLLNTGELFF,TGTGCCAGCAGCCCCGGAGGGTTATTAAACACCGGGGAGCTGTTTTTT,few,TRBV25-1,.,TRBJ2-2
CASSPTGGAPPPGELFF,TGTGCCAGCAGCCCAACAGGGGGGGCCCCTCCACCCGGGGAGCTGTTTTTT,.,TRBV7-3,.,TRBJ2-2
CASSLAYPKGPESSYNEQFF,TGTGCCAGCAGCTTAGCATACCCCAAAGGGCCGGAGAGCTCCTACAATGAGCAGTTCTTC,.,TRBV7-6,.,TRBJ2-1
CASSLGPTGLNEQFF,TGTGCCAGCAGCTTAGGGCCGACAGGGCTCAATGAGCAGTTCTTC,few,TRBV7-2,TRBD1,TRBJ2-1
CASTIGTPADTQYF,TGTGCCAGCACCATAGGGACCCCGGCGGATACGCAGTATTTT,few,TRBV27,.,TRBJ2-3
CATSDSGAGTGELFF,TGTGCCACCAGTGATTCGGGCGCCGGCACCGGGGAGCTGTTTTTT,few,TRBV24-1,.,TRBJ2-2
CSVEDSTDTQYF,TGCAGCGTTGAAGACAGCACAGATACGCAGTATTTT,few,TRBV29-1,.,TRBJ2-3
CASSFSSGTFYEQYF,TGTGCCAGCAGCTTCTCCAGCGGGACATTCTACGAGCAGTACTTC,.,TRBV6-5,.,TRBJ2-7
CASSFSGQNYGYTF,TGTGCCAGCAGCTTTAGTGGACAGAACTATGGCTACACCTTC,.,TRBV7-2,.,TRBJ1-2